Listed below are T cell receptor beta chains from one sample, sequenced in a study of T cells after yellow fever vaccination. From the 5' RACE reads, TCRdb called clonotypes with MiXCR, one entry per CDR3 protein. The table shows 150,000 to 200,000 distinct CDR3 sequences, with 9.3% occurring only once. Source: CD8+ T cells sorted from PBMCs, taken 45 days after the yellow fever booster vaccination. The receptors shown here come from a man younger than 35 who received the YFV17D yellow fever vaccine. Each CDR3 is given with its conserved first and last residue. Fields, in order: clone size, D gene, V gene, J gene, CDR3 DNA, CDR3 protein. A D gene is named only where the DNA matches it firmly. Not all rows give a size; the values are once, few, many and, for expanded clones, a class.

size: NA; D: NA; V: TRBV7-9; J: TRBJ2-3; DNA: TGTGCCAGCAGCTTAGAAAAGATCGGGGTGACAGATACGCAGTATTTT; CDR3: CASSLEKIGVTDTQYF
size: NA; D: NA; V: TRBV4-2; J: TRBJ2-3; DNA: TGTGCCAGCAGCCAAGTAATCGGGAGCACAGATACGCAGTATTTT; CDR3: CASSQVIGSTDTQYF
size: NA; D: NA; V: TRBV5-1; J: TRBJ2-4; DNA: TGCGCCAGCAGCTTGGCAGGGAGAGAAAGAAACATTCAGTACTTC; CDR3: CASSLAGRERNIQYF
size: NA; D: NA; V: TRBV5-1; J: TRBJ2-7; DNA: TGCGCCAGCAGCTTTCGCAGATCAGACTCCTACGAGCAGTACTTC; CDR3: CASSFRRSDSYEQYF
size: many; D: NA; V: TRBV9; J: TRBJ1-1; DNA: TGTGCCAGCAGCCCCCAGGAAGGAGGACCTGAAGCTTTCTTT; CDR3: CASSPQEGGPEAFF
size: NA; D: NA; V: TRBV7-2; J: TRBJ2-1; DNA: TGTGCCAGCAGCTTAGCGGTTTACAATGAGCAGTTCTTC; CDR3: CASSLAVYNEQFF
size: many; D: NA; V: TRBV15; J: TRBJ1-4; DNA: TGTGCCACCAGCAGAGAGGGCGGACTGAATGAAAAACTGTTTTTT; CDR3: CATSREGGLNEKLFF
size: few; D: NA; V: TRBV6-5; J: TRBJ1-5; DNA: TGTGCCAGCAGTTACGGTGCTAGGCAGCCCCAGCATTTT; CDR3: CASSYGARQPQHF
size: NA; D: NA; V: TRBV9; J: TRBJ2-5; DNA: TGTGCCAGCAGCGTAGTTGGGAGAGAGACCCAGTACTTC; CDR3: CASSVVGRETQYF
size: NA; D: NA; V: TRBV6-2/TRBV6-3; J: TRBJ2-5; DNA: TGTGCCAGCAGTTACCCGGACGGCGCCTTAGGGGAGACCCAGTACTTC; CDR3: CASSYPDGALGETQYF
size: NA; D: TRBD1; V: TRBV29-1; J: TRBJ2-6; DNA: TGCAGCGTTGCCGGACAGGGTGCAACTGGGGCCAACGTCCTGACTTTC; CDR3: CSVAGQGATGANVLTF
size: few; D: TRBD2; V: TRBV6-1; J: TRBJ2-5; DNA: TGTGCCGCGAAGACTAGCGGGCTCCGCCGAGGGATGGAGACCCAGTACTTC; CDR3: CAAKTSGLRRGMETQYF
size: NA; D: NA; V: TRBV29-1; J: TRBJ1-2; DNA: TGCAGCGTTTACGGGGCTAACTATGGCTACACCTTC; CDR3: CSVYGANYGYTF
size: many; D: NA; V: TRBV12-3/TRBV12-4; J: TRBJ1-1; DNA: TGTGCCAGCAGTCAAAGTAACACTGAAGCTTTCTTT; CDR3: CASSQSNTEAFF
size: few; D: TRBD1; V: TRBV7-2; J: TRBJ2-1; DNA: TGTGCCAGCAGCCCGGACGGGACAGGGGAATTCTTC; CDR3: CASSPDGTGEFF
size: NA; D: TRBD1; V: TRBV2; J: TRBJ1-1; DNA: TGTGCCAGCAGCACCACTCCCGGGACAGGAAACACTGAAGCTTTCTTT; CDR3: CASSTTPGTGNTEAFF
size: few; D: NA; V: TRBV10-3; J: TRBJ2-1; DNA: TGTGCCATCCAGGGACACCTCAATGAGCAGTTCTTC; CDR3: CAIQGHLNEQFF
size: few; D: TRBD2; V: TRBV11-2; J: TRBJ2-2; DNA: TGTGCCAGCAGCTTGCCCCAGCGGGGGGTTAGCGGGGAGCTGTTTTTT; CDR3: CASSLPQRGVSGELFF
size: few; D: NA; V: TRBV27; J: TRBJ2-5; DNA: TGTGCCAGCAGACCGATCGTGAGAGAGACCCAGTACTTC; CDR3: CASRPIVRETQYF
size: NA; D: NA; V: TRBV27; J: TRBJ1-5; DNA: TGTGCCAGCAGTAGAGCATATAGCAATCAGCCCCAGCATTTT; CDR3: CASSRAYSNQPQHF
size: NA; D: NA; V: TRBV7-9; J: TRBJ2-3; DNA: TGTGCCAGCAACCCGGGGCCCCCCCCGAGCACAGATACGCAGTATTTT; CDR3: CASNPGPPPSTDTQYF
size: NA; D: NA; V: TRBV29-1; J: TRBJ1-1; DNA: TGCAGCGTTGATCAGGGTACTGAAGCTTTCTTT; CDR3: CSVDQGTEAFF
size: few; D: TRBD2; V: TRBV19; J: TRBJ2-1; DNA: TGTGCCAGTAGTAGCGGAGCGGGGGTGCCCAATGAGCAGTTCTTC; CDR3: CASSSGAGVPNEQFF
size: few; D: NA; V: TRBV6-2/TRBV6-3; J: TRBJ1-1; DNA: TGTGCCAGCAGTTTGACACATGAAGCTTTCTTT; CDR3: CASSLTHEAFF
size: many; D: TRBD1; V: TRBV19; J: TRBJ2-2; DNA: TGTGCCAGTACCGTTGGACAGGGAAACACCGGGGAGCTGTTTTTT; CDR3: CASTVGQGNTGELFF
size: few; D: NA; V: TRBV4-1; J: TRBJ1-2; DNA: TGCGCCAGCAGCCAAGACCCCGGGGGAACGAACTATGGCTACACCTTC; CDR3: CASSQDPGGTNYGYTF
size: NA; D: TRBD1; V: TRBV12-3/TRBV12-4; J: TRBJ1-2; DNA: TGTGCCAGCAGTTTAGGGACAGGATGGGGCTACACCTTC; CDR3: CASSLGTGWGYTF
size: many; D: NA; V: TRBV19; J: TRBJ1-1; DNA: TGTGCCAGTAGTCCCGGGGTTGAAGCTTTCTTT; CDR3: CASSPGVEAFF
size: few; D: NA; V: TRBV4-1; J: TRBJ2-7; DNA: TGCGCCAGCAGCCAAGATTCCTACGAGCAGTACTTC; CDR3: CASSQDSYEQYF
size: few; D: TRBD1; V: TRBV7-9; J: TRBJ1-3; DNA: TGTGCCAGCAGCCGCATCCACAGGGGGATCGGAGGAAACACCATATATTTT; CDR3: CASSRIHRGIGGNTIYF
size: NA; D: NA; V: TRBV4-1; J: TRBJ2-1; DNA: TGCGCCAGCAGCCAAGCTTCCCTAAAATTACTTGACAATGAGCAGTTCTTC; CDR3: CASSQASLKLLDNEQFF
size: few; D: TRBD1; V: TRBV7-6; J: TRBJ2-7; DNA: TGTGCCAGCAGCTTATACATGGGACAGGGTGAAGACGAGCAGTACTTC; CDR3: CASSLYMGQGEDEQYF
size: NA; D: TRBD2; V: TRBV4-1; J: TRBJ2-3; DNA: TGCGCCAGCAGCCAGCAACTAGCGGGGGGAGCAGATACGCAGTATTTT; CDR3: CASSQQLAGGADTQYF
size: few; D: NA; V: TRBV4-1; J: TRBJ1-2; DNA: TGCGCCAGCAGCCAAGAGAGAGGATGGAACTATGGCTACACCTTC; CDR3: CASSQERGWNYGYTF
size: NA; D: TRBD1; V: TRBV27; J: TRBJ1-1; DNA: TGTGCCAGCAGTTTATCGGCGGCAGGGGGCCGACACACTGAAGCTTTCTTT; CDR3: CASSLSAAGGRHTEAFF
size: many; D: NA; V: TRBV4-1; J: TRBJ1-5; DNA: TGCGCCAGCAGCCAATATGGTGTAAAACAGCCCCAGCATTTT; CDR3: CASSQYGVKQPQHF
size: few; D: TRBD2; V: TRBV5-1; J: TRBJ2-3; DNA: TGCGCCAGCAGCTCGGGACTAGCGGGGGCAGATACGCAGTATTTT; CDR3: CASSSGLAGADTQYF
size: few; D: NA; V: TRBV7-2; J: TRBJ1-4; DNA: TGTGCCAGCAGCTTAGCTGGGCGAGAACTGTTTTTT; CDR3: CASSLAGRELFF
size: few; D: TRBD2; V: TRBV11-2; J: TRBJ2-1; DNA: TGTGCCAGCAGCTCCATTGCGAGCGGGGGCGCCTTGGGTGAGCAGTTCTTC; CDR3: CASSSIASGGALGEQFF
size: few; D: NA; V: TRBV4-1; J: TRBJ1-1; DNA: TGCGCCAGCAGCCAGAGGCAGGGACCCCGGGACACTGAAGCTTTCTTT; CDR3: CASSQRQGPRDTEAFF
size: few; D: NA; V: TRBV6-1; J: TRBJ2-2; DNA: TGTGCCAGCAGTGAAGCACTGGGGAGCCTTCACACCGGGGAGCTGTTTTTT; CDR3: CASSEALGSLHTGELFF
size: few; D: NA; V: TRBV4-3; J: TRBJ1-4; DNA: TGCGCCAGCAGCCAAGATGGGAGTAAATGGGTTGCAACTAATGAAAAACTGTTTTTT; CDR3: CASSQDGSKWVATNEKLFF
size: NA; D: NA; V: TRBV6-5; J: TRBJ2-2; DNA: TGTGCCAGCAGTTACTCTTACAGGGAGGCCGGGGAGCTGTTTTTT; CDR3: CASSYSYREAGELFF
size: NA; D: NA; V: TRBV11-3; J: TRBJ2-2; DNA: TGTGCCAGCACTTACAGAGGCGGGGAGCTGTTTTTT; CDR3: CASTYRGGELFF
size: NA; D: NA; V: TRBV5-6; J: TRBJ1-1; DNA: TGTGCCAGCAGCTCCAACCCCCTTGTGAACACTGAAGCTTTCTTT; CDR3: CASSSNPLVNTEAFF
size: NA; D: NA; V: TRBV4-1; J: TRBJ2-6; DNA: TGCGCCAGCAGCTTAGGTTCGAGTACAGGGTGGAACGTCCTGACTTTC; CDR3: CASSLGSSTGWNVLTF
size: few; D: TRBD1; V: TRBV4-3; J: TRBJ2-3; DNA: TGCGCCAGCAGCCAACCACCGACAGGGGCGAACACAGATACGCAGTATTTT; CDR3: CASSQPPTGANTDTQYF
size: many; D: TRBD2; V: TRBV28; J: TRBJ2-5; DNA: TGTGCCAGCAGACCACTAGCGGGGAACGGTGAGACCCAGTACTTC; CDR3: CASRPLAGNGETQYF
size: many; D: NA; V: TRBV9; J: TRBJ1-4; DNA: TGTGCCAGCAGCGTAGACTCAGGGATTGGCGAAAAACTGTTTTTT; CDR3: CASSVDSGIGEKLFF
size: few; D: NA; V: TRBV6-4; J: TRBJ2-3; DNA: TGTGCCAGCAGTGCCCGTGAGGGGGGCCCAGATACGCAGTATTTT; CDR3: CASSAREGGPDTQYF
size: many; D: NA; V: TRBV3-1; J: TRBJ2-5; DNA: TGTGCCAGCAGTCCTTCGGGGTATGAAGAGACCCAGTACTTC; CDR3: CASSPSGYEETQYF
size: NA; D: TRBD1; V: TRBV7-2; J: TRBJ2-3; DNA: TGTGCCAGCAGCACCCGACAGGGTTGGAGCACAGATACGCAGTATTTT; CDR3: CASSTRQGWSTDTQYF
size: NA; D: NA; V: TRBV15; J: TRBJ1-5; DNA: TGTGCCACCAGCAGCGTGGTGGGGATGGGGTGTTATAGCAATCAGCCCCAGCATTTT; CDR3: CATSSVVGMGCYSNQPQHF
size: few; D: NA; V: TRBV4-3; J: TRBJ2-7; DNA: TGCGCCAGCAGCCAAGCCCGGGGGCGGGGGAGCTCCTGGCAGCAGTACTTC; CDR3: CASSQARGRGSSWQQYF
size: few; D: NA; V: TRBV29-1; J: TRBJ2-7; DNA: TGCAGCGTTGTCGGGCGGCTCTACGAGCAGTACTTC; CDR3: CSVVGRLYEQYF
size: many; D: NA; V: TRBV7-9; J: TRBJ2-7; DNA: TGTGCCAGCAGCTTTAGTTCAGGGAGCGAGCAGTACTTC; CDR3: CASSFSSGSEQYF
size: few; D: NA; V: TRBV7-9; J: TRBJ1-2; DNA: TGTGCCAGCAGCTTCGCCCCGGGGGCGGTGACTTATGGCTACACCTTC; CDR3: CASSFAPGAVTYGYTF
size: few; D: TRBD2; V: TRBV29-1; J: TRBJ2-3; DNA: TGCAGCGTCGAAGCGGGGGGCGTTACTAGCACAGATACGCAGTATTTT; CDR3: CSVEAGGVTSTDTQYF